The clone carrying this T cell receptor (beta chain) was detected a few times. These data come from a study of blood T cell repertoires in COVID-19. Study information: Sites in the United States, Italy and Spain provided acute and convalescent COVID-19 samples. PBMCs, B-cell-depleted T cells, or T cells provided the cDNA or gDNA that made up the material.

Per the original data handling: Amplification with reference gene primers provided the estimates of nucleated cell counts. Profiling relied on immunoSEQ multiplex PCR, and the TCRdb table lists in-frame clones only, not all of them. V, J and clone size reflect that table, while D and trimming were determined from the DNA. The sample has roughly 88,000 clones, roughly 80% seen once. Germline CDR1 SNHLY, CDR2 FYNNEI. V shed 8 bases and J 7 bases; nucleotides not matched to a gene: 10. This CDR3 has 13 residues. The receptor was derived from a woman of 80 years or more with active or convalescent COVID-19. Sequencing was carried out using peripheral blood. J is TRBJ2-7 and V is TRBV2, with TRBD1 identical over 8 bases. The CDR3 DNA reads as TGTGCCAGCCGGCGGGACAGGTTAGAAGAGCAGTACTTC. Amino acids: CASRRDRLEEQYF.